These T cell receptor beta chains were read from a single sample in a study of OX40 agonist ivuxolimab in advanced cancers. This table comes from immunoSEQ multiplex PCR, and its TCRdb copy is limited to in-frame clones, with some not included. The sample lists around 68,000 clones; 80% to 90% were seen once. The material was CD4+ or CD8+ T cells sorted from blood, obtained in a trial of the OX40 agonist ivuxolimab. The receptor source for this set is an adult with an advanced solid tumor such as melanoma, head and neck, liver or kidney cancer. The CDR3 runs from the conserved cysteine through the conserved F or W. The D gene is left open where the match is weak. Clone size is given for some rows only: seen once, a few or many times, or a class if the clone is expanded.

v_gene: TRBV9
j_gene: TRBJ2-2
abundance: once
d_gene: TRBD2
CDR3nt: TGTGCCAGCGCTAGCGGGGGCCCGAACACCGGGGAGCTGTTTTTT
CDR3aa: CASASGGPNTGELFF

v_gene: TRBV7-2
j_gene: TRBJ1-2
abundance: .
d_gene: TRBD1
CDR3nt: TGTGCCAGCAGCTACGGACAGGCGTATGGCTACACCTTC
CDR3aa: CASSYGQAYGYTF

v_gene: TRBV15
j_gene: TRBJ2-2
abundance: .
d_gene: .
CDR3nt: TGTGCCACCAGCAGAGGTATAGCCGTCGGGGAGCTGTTTTTT
CDR3aa: CATSRGIAVGELFF

v_gene: TRBV28
j_gene: TRBJ1-2
abundance: few
d_gene: .
CDR3nt: TGTGCCAGCTCGCAGGGGTACGATTATGGCTACACCTTC
CDR3aa: CASSQGYDYGYTF

v_gene: TRBV27
j_gene: TRBJ2-7
abundance: .
d_gene: TRBD2
CDR3nt: TGTGCCAGCAGTTTAATAGCGGGGGGCCACGAGCAGTACTTC
CDR3aa: CASSLIAGGHEQYF

v_gene: TRBV14
j_gene: TRBJ1-4
abundance: few
d_gene: .
CDR3nt: TGTGCCAGCAGCCAAACGAGGGGAGGCGAAAAACTGTTTTTT
CDR3aa: CASSQTRGGEKLFF

v_gene: TRBV5-6
j_gene: TRBJ2-3
abundance: .
d_gene: .
CDR3nt: TGTGCCAGCAGCTTTCGATGGCCTAGCACAGATACGCAGTATTTT
CDR3aa: CASSFRWPSTDTQYF

v_gene: TRBV11-3
j_gene: TRBJ2-3
abundance: .
d_gene: .
CDR3nt: TGTGCCAGCAGCTCTAGCTTGGCAGATACGCAGTATTTT
CDR3aa: CASSSSLADTQYF

v_gene: TRBV6-4
j_gene: TRBJ2-6
abundance: .
d_gene: TRBD2
CDR3nt: TGTGCCAGCAGTCTACTAGCGGGGGGAGGGGCCAACGTCCTGACTTTC
CDR3aa: CASSLLAGGGANVLTF

v_gene: TRBV11-3
j_gene: TRBJ2-1
abundance: .
d_gene: TRBD1
CDR3nt: TGTGCCAGCAGCTTTACTGGACAGGGGGCGATGCAGTTCTTC
CDR3aa: CASSFTGQGAMQFF

v_gene: TRBV7-6
j_gene: TRBJ1-5
abundance: few
d_gene: .
CDR3nt: TGTGCCAGCAGCTCCCTTGGGTTCGCTCAGCCCCAGCATTTT
CDR3aa: CASSSLGFAQPQHF

v_gene: TRBV9
j_gene: TRBJ1-1
abundance: .
d_gene: .
CDR3nt: TGTGCCAGCAGCGTAGAGGGTCGAGGGCCCGGTAGGACTTTCTTT
CDR3aa: CASSVEGRGPGRTFF

v_gene: TRBV6-5
j_gene: TRBJ2-7
abundance: .
d_gene: TRBD1
CDR3nt: TGTGCCAGCAGGGGCGACAGGGGAGGCTCCTACGAGCAGTACTTC
CDR3aa: CASRGDRGGSYEQYF

v_gene: TRBV29-1
j_gene: TRBJ1-5
abundance: .
d_gene: TRBD1
CDR3nt: TGCAGCGCCGGACAGGCAATCAATCAGCCCCAGCATTTT
CDR3aa: CSAGQAINQPQHF

v_gene: TRBV2
j_gene: TRBJ2-7
abundance: .
d_gene: TRBD2
CDR3nt: TGTGCCAGCAGTCCCGGGACTAGCGGGGGAACTACGAGGCAGTACTTC
CDR3aa: CASSPGTSGGTTRQYF

v_gene: TRBV6-1
j_gene: TRBJ1-1
abundance: once
d_gene: .
CDR3nt: TGTGCCAGCAGTGAATGGGCTGGGAGCACTGAAGCTTTCTTT
CDR3aa: CASSEWAGSTEAFF

v_gene: TRBV28
j_gene: TRBJ1-3
abundance: .
d_gene: .
CDR3nt: TGTGCCAGCAGTTCCCCCCTAGGCGGTGGAAACACCATATATTTT
CDR3aa: CASSSPLGGGNTIYF

v_gene: TRBV19
j_gene: TRBJ1-5
abundance: .
d_gene: .
CDR3nt: TGTGCCAGTAGTGAAAGACAGGCCGTCCACAATCAGCCCCAGCATTTT
CDR3aa: CASSERQAVHNQPQHF

v_gene: TRBV5-4
j_gene: TRBJ2-1
abundance: .
d_gene: TRBD2
CDR3nt: TGTGCCAGCAGCTCGAGCGGGGGGGCTAGGAATGAGCAGTTCTTC
CDR3aa: CASSSSGGARNEQFF

v_gene: TRBV4-3
j_gene: TRBJ1-6
abundance: .
d_gene: TRBD1
CDR3nt: TGCGCCAGCAGCCAAGAGACAGGGGGCATCTCCTATAATTCACCCCTCCACTTT
CDR3aa: CASSQETGGISYNSPLHF

v_gene: TRBV15
j_gene: TRBJ1-5
abundance: .
d_gene: .
CDR3nt: TGTGCCACCAGCAGAGATTTTCGGGGGAAGGGATGGCCCCAGCATTTT
CDR3aa: CATSRDFRGKGWPQHF

v_gene: TRBV6-5
j_gene: TRBJ1-2
abundance: once
d_gene: .
CDR3nt: TGTGCCAGCAGATCCCCCAGTGGGGGGAACTATGGCTACACCTTC
CDR3aa: CASRSPSGGNYGYTF

v_gene: TRBV27
j_gene: TRBJ1-5
abundance: .
d_gene: .
CDR3nt: TGTGCCAGCACCTTGACAGGTTATAGCAATCAGCCCCAGCATTTT
CDR3aa: CASTLTGYSNQPQHF